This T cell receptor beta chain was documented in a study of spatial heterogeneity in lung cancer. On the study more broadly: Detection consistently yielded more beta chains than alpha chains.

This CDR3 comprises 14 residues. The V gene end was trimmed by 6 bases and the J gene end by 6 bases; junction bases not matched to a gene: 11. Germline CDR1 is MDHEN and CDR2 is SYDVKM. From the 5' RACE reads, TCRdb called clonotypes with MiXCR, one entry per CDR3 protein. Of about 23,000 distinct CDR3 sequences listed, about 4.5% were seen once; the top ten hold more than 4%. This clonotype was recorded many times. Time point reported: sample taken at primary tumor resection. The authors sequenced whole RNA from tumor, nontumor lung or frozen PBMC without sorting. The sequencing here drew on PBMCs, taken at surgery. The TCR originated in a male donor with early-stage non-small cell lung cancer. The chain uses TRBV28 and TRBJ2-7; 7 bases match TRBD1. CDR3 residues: CASRITGTVREQYF. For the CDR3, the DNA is TGTGCCAGCAGAATAACCGGGACAGTCCGCGAGCAGTACTTC. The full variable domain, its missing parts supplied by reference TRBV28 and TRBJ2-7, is DVKVTQSSRYLVKRTGEKVFLECVQDMDHENMFWYRQDPGLGLRLIYFSYDVKMKEKGDIPEGYSVSREKKERFSLILESASTNQTSMYLCASRITGTVREQYFGPGTRLTVT.